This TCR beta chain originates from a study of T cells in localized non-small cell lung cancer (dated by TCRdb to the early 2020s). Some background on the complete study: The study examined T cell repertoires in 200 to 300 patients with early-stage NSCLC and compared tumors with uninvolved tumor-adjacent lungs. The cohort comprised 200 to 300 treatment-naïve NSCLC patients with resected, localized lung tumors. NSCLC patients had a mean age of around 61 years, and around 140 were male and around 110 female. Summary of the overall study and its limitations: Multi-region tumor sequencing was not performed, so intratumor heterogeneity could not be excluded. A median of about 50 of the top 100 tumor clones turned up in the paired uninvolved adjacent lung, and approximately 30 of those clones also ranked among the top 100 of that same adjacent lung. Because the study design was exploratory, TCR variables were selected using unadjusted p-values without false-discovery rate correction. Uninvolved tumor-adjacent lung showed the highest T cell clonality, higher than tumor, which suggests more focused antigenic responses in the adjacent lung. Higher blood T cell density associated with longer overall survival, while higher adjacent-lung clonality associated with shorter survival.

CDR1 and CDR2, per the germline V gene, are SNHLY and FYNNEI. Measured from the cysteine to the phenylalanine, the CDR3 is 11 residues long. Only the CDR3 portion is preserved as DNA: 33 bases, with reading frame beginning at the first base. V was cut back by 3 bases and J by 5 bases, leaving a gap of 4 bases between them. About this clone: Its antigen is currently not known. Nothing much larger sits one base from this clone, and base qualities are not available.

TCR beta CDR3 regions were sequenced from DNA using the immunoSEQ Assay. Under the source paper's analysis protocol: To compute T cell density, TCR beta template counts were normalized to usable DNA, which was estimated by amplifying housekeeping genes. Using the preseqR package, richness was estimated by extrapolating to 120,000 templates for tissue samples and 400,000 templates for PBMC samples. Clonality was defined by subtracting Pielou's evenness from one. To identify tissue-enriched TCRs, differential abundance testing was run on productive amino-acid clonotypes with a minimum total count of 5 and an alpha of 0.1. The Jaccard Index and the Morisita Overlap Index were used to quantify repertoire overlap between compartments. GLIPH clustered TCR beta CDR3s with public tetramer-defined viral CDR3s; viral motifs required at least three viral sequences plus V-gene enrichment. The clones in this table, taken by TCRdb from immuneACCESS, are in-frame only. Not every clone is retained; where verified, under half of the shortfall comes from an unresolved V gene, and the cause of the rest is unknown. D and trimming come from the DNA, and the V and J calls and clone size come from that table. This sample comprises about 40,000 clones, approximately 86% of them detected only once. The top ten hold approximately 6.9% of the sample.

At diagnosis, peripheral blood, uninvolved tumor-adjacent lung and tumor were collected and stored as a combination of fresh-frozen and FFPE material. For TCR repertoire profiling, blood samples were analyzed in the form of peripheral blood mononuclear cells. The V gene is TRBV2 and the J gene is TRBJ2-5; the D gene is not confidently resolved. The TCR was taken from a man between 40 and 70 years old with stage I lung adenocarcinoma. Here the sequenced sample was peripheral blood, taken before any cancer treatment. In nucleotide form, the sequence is TGTGCCAGCAGTGAGCGTGAGACCCAGTACTTC. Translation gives CASSERETQYF.